This T cell receptor (beta chain) was captured by sequencing in a study of vaccination effects on CD4 cells after COVID-19. Scientists isolated CD4+ T cells after a roughly 10-day culture period ended. The protocol was immunoSEQ multiplex PCR, while the TCRdb copy is restricted to in-frame clones and leaves out a portion. The data contain some 49,000 clones, approximately 81% of them singletons. This clone was detected only once. Its antigen remains unknown. Study results and caveats: Small numbers of convalescent patients limited the study. It also lacked early post-infection timepoints.

Germline assignment: CDR1 SGHRS and CDR2 YFSETQ. There are 14 residues in the CDR3. V was clipped by 4 bases and J by 2 bases, with 12 bases between them. The receptor was isolated from a human donor who had a prior SARS-CoV-2 infection. Specimen: CD4+ T cells from PBMCs cultured without peptide, collected before COVID-19 vaccination. The chain carries TRBV5-1 and TRBJ1-1, with D hard to call. CDR3 DNA: TGCGCCAGCAGCCTGGACCCACCTAACACTGAAGCTTTCTTT. Translation: CASSLDPPNTEAFF.